The rows below give T cell receptor beta chains drawn from one sample of a study of technical replicates of blood from a handful of donors. TCRdb keeps only in-frame clones here, not all; method: immunoSEQ multiplex PCR. In the table there are approximately 85,000 clones, just over 90% of which are singletons. The material sequenced was T cells isolated from PBMCs. Source of these receptors: a human donor in good health. Both conserved end residues are part of each CDR3. A D gene is named only where the DNA matches it firmly. Clone size is stated in some rows and not others, as once, few, many or a class when expanded.

clone size,V gene,D gene,J gene,CDR3 DNA,CDR3 protein
NA,TRBV5-4,NA,TRBJ2-1,TGTGCCAGCAACTTCTGCTCCTACAATGAGCAGTTCTTC,CASNFCSYNEQFF
NA,TRBV7-9,TRBD1,TRBJ1-4,TGTGCCAGCAGCTTGGGACAGGGCGGTGGTACTAATGAAAAACTGTTTTTT,CASSLGQGGGTNEKLFF
NA,TRBV4-1,NA,TRBJ1-1,TGCGCCAGCAGCGAAGTCGGTTTCCTTGCTGAAGCTTTCTTT,CASSEVGFLAEAFF
few,TRBV14,NA,TRBJ1-5,TGTGCCAGCAGCCAAGATAGTTATCAGCCCCAGCATTTT,CASSQDSYQPQHF
NA,TRBV10-1,NA,TRBJ2-4,TGCGCCACATCGTCCGGGGCCAAAAACATTCAGTACTTC,CATSSGAKNIQYF
NA,TRBV27,NA,TRBJ1-1,TGTGCCAGCAGTTTCTTCGGGAGGAACACTGAAGCTTTCTTT,CASSFFGRNTEAFF
NA,TRBV6-1,NA,TRBJ2-3,TGTGCCAGCAGGGAGACTAGTGCAACAGATACGCAGTATTTT,CASRETSATDTQYF
NA,TRBV10-3,TRBD1,TRBJ2-2,TGTGCCATCGATGAGGGACAGGGGCGGACCGGGGAGCTGTTTTTT,CAIDEGQGRTGELFF
NA,TRBV7-9,NA,TRBJ2-7,TGTGCCAGCAGCCCCAGACACCCGAGCTCCTACGAGCAGTACTTC,CASSPRHPSSYEQYF
NA,TRBV5-8,TRBD2,TRBJ2-1,TGTGCCAGCACCCTTCGGGCTAGCGGGAGAAGGAATGAGCAGTTCTTC,CASTLRASGRRNEQFF
few,TRBV25-1,TRBD1,TRBJ1-4,TGTGCCAGCAGACAGGGGGGGGTTAGGGATGAAAAACTGTTTTTT,CASRQGGVRDEKLFF
NA,TRBV6-5,NA,TRBJ1-1,TGTGCCGGCAGTTTCGGACAGAACACTGAAGCTTTCTTT,CAGSFGQNTEAFF
NA,TRBV14,NA,TRBJ1-2,TGTGCCAGCAGCTCCTTTCCCCGGGGGGACAAAACCTATGGCTACACCTTC,CASSSFPRGDKTYGYTF
NA,TRBV5-6,NA,TRBJ1-4,TGTGCCAGCAGCTTGGCAGGGTGGGAAGAAAAACTGTTTTTT,CASSLAGWEEKLFF
NA,TRBV6-5,TRBD1,TRBJ1-1,TGTGCCAGCAGTGACCGGGACAGGGAGAGGGCTTTCTTT,CASSDRDRERAFF
once,TRBV5-1,NA,TRBJ1-5,TGCGCCAGCAGCTTGGGGGGCAGGGAATATCAGCCCCAGCATTTT,CASSLGGREYQPQHF
NA,TRBV10-3,NA,TRBJ1-2,TGTGCCATCAGACCGGGACATTTTATGACTATCTATGGCTACACCTTC,CAIRPGHFMTIYGYTF
many,TRBV18,NA,TRBJ2-7,TGTGCCAGCTCATTACAGGACAGTCGCGAGCAGTACTTC,CASSLQDSREQYF
NA,TRBV5-1,NA,TRBJ2-7,TGCGCCAGCAGCTTATCACAGTCCTACGAGCAGTACTTC,CASSLSQSYEQYF
NA,TRBV6-1,TRBD1,TRBJ2-6,TGTGCCAGCAGTGAAACAGGGGACGGGGCCAACGTCCTGACTTTC,CASSETGDGANVLTF
NA,TRBV2,NA,TRBJ2-2,TGTGCCAGCAGTGAGCGGGATCGCACGGGGGAGCTGTTTTTT,CASSERDRTGELFF
NA,TRBV30,NA,TRBJ2-7,TGTGCCTGGAGTGTGACAGGTATCTACGAGCAGTACTTC,CAWSVTGIYEQYF
NA,TRBV10-3,NA,TRBJ2-7,TGTGCCATCAGTGAAGTTGGTAGCTTCTCCTACGAGCAGTACTTC,CAISEVGSFSYEQYF
once,TRBV9,NA,TRBJ2-5,TGTGCCAGCAGCACTCAAAGCGGGCCCCAAGAGACCCAGTACTTC,CASSTQSGPQETQYF
NA,TRBV19,NA,TRBJ1-4,TGTGCCAGTAGCGCGACAGCAACTAATGAAAAACTGTTTTTT,CASSATATNEKLFF
NA,TRBV7-9,NA,TRBJ2-3,TGTGCCAGCAGCTTAAGTGGGGCGGATACGCAGTATTTT,CASSLSGADTQYF
NA,TRBV28,NA,TRBJ1-5,TGTGCCAGCAGTTTTACAAGGAGGGCCCTTCAGCCCCAGCATTTT,CASSFTRRALQPQHF
NA,TRBV2,TRBD1,TRBJ2-4,TGTGCCAGCAAGGGGACAGGGACCTTACAAAACATTCAGTACTTC,CASKGTGTLQNIQYF
NA,TRBV6-5,NA,TRBJ2-7,TGTGCCAGCAGCCCCATCCAACGGGGAGAGCAGTACTTC,CASSPIQRGEQYF
NA,TRBV10-3,NA,TRBJ1-2,TGTGCCATCAGGGCGACGGAGAACTATGGCTACACCTTC,CAIRATENYGYTF
NA,TRBV6-4,TRBD1,TRBJ2-3,TGTGCCAGCAGAAGGGGGCCGCGCACAGATACGCAGTATTTT,CASRRGPRTDTQYF
once,TRBV7-9,TRBD2,TRBJ2-1,TGTGCCAGCAGCTTGAGTCTAGCGGGGGACCCCCTCGATGAGCAGTTCTTC,CASSLSLAGDPLDEQFF
NA,TRBV10-1,TRBD2,TRBJ2-3,TGCGCCAGCAACGGACTAGCGGGAGGTATAGATACGCAGTATTTT,CASNGLAGGIDTQYF
NA,TRBV19,TRBD1,TRBJ2-7,TGTGCCAGTAGTGCCGTGACAGGGATCTCCGAGCAGTACTTC,CASSAVTGISEQYF
NA,TRBV15,NA,TRBJ2-1,TGTGCCACCAGCAGAGATAGTGTAAATGAGCAGTTCTTC,CATSRDSVNEQFF
NA,TRBV19,TRBD2,TRBJ2-7,TGTGCCAGTACTAACTCCGGAGGGGATCCGGGACTAGCGGGAGATCCTTCTGCAACCTACGAGCAGTACTTC,CASTNSGGDPGLAGDPSATYEQYF
NA,TRBV20-1,NA,TRBJ2-2,TGCAGTGCTAGATTAGCCGGGGAGCTGTTTTTT,CSARLAGELFF
NA,TRBV5-1,NA,TRBJ2-5,TGCGCCAGCGGAGTGGAAGAGACCCAGTACTTC,CASGVEETQYF
NA,TRBV7-2,NA,TRBJ2-2,TGTGCCAGCAGCTCTTACACCGGGGAGCTGTTTTTT,CASSSYTGELFF
NA,TRBV19,TRBD2,TRBJ2-5,TGTGCCAGTACCGACGGGGGGTCGACAGAGACCCAGTACTTC,CASTDGGSTETQYF
NA,TRBV28,TRBD1,TRBJ1-2,TGTGCCAGCAGGTCGACAGGGCTCGGATATGGCTACACCTTC,CASRSTGLGYGYTF
once,TRBV4-2,NA,TRBJ1-6,TGTGCCAGCAGCCAAGAATCCCTGTATAATTCACCCCTCCACTTT,CASSQESLYNSPLHF
NA,TRBV5-1,NA,TRBJ1-4,TGCGCCAGCAGCCGATACAGCTATGCAACTAATGAAAAACTGTTTTTT,CASSRYSYATNEKLFF
NA,TRBV5-1,TRBD1,TRBJ1-1,TGCGCCAGCAGCCTGCGTCCCGGGACAGCAATGAACACTGAAGCTTTCTTT,CASSLRPGTAMNTEAFF
NA,TRBV29-1,TRBD1,TRBJ2-3,TGCAGCGTTAAAACCGGGACAGGAGGCGCAGATACGCAGTATTTT,CSVKTGTGGADTQYF
NA,TRBV2,TRBD1,TRBJ2-5,TGTGCCAGCAGTGTAGGGGGCCTGGAACAAGAGACCCAGTACTTC,CASSVGGLEQETQYF
NA,TRBV5-8,NA,TRBJ2-7,TGTGCCAGCAGCTTGGATAAGCGGGGACAGGCGCGCGAGCAGTACTTC,CASSLDKRGQAREQYF
NA,TRBV5-4,NA,TRBJ2-7,TGTGCCAGCAGCTTGGGACAGGCCCGTAACGAGCAGTACTTC,CASSLGQARNEQYF
NA,TRBV7-9,NA,TRBJ1-5,TGTGCCAGCACTTCGGAGGGTCAGCCCCAGCATTTT,CASTSEGQPQHF
NA,TRBV7-3,NA,TRBJ1-5,TGTGCCAGCAGCTTATCTGGGGGGTCGGGGCAGCCCCAGCATTTT,CASSLSGGSGQPQHF
few,TRBV10-3,TRBD2,TRBJ2-1,TGTGCCATCAGTGAGTCGGCTAGCGGGAACTTTCGTGAGCAGTTCTTC,CAISESASGNFREQFF
NA,TRBV7-9,TRBD1,TRBJ1-1,TGTGCCAGCAGCTTAGCGACAGGGGCTCCTGAAGCTTTCTTT,CASSLATGAPEAFF
NA,TRBV28,TRBD2,TRBJ2-1,TGTGCCAGCAGTGTACTAGCGGGCGCCGACAATGAGCAGTTCTTC,CASSVLAGADNEQFF
NA,TRBV27,TRBD2,TRBJ2-7,TGTGCCAGCAGTTTTTTTAGCGGGTCCTACGAGCAGTACTTC,CASSFFSGSYEQYF
NA,TRBV4-1,NA,TRBJ1-5,TGCGCCAGCAGCCAAGCTAGCGTCTTTGGCAATCAGCCCCAGCATTTT,CASSQASVFGNQPQHF
NA,TRBV28,TRBD1,TRBJ1-2,TGTGCCAGCAGTCCACCCGACAGGGCAAAAAACTATGGCTACACCTTC,CASSPPDRAKNYGYTF
NA,TRBV7-9,TRBD1,TRBJ2-7,TGTGCCAGCAGCTTAGCCGGGACAGGGGGTCGCTACGAGCAGTACTTC,CASSLAGTGGRYEQYF